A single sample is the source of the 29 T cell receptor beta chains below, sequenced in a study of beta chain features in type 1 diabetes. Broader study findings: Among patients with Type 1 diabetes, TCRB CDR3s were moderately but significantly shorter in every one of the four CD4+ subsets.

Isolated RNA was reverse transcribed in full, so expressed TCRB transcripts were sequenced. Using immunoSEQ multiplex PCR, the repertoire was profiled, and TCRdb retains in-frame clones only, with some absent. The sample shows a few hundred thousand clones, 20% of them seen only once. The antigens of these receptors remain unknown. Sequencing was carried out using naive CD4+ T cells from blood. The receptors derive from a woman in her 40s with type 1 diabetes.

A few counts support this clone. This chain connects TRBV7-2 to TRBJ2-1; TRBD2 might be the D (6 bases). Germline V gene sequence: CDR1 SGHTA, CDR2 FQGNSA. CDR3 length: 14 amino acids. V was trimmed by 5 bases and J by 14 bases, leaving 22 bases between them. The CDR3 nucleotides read TGTGCCAGCAGCCTCTCCTCCTGGGACTCCGAGGAGTTCTTC. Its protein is CASSLSSWDSEEFF.

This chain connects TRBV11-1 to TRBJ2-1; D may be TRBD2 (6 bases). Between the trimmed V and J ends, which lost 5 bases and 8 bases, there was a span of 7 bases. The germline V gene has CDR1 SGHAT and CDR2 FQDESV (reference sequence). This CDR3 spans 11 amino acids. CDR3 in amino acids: CASSREYEQFF. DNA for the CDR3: TGTGCCAGCAGCCGGGAGTATGAGCAGTTCTTC.

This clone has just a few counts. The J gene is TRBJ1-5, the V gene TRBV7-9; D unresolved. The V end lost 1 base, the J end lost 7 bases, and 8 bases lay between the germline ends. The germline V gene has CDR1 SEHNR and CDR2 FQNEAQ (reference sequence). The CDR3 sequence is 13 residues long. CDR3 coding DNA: TGTGCCAGCAGCTTAGAAGAGGGCCAGCCCCAGCATTTT. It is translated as CASSLEEGQPQHF.

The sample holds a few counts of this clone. The CDR3 nucleotides read TGTGCCAGCAGTTTATCAGGGGTGAACACTGAAGCTTTCTTT. Translation gives CASSLSGVNTEAFF. The genes are TRBV28 and TRBJ1-1; tentatively, D is TRBD1 (6 bases). The CDR3 is 14 amino acids. Germline V lookup: CDR1 MDHEN, CDR2 SYDVKM. Trimming cost V 1 base and J 0 bases, with 6 bases left between them.

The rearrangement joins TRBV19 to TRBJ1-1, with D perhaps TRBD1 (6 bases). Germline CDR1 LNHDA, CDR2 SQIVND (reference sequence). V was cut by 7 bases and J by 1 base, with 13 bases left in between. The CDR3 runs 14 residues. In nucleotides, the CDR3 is TGTGCCAGTACCCGAGGACAGCAGAACACTGAAGCTTTCTTT. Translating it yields CASTRGQQNTEAFF.

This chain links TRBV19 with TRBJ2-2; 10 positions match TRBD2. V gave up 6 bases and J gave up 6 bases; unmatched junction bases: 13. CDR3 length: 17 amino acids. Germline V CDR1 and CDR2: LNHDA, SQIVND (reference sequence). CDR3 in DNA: TGTGCCAGTAGACAGCGGCTAGCGGGAGTCATGGCCGGGGAGCTGTTTTTT. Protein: CASRQRLAGVMAGELFF.

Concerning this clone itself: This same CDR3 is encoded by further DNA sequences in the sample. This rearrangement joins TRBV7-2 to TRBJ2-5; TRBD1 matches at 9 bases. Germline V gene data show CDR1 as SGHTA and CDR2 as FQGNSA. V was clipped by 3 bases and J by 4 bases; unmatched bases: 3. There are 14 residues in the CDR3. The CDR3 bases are TGTGCCAGCAGCTTGGACAGGGGCGGAGAGACCCAGTACTTC. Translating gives CASSLDRGGETQYF.

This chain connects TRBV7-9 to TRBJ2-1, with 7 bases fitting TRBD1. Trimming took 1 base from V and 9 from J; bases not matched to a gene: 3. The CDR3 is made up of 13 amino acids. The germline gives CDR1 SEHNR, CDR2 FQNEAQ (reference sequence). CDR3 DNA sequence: TGTGCCAGCAGCTTAGAGGGGGCGACTGAGCAGTTCTTC. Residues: CASSLEGATEQFF.

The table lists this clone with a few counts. The chain's CDR3 is CASSGAGGLDTQYF. The CDR3 region has the DNA TGTGCCAGCAGTGGGGCAGGGGGTTTAGATACGCAGTATTTT. The chain is built from TRBV28 and TRBJ2-3; 7 bases are a match to TRBD1. The length of the CDR3 is 14 residues. Germline values: CDR1 MDHEN, CDR2 SYDVKM. The trim removed 5 bases at V and 5 bases at J, leaving 7 bases unmatched.

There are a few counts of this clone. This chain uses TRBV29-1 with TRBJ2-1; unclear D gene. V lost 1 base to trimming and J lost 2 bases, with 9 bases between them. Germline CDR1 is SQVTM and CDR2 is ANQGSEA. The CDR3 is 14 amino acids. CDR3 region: CSVEGAPAYNEQFF. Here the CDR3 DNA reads TGCAGCGTTGAAGGGGCCCCCGCCTACAATGAGCAGTTCTTC.

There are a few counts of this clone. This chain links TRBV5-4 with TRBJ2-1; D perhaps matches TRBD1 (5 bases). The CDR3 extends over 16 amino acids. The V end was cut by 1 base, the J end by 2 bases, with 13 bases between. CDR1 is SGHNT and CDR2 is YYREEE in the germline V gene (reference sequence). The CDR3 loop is CASSLPLTVTYNEQFF. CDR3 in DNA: TGTGCCAGCAGCTTGCCCTTGACAGTAACCTACAATGAGCAGTTCTTC.

The chain's CDR3 is CASSRAGTEITDTQYF. CDR3 coding DNA: TGTGCCAGCAGCCGAGCCGGGACAGAGATCACAGATACGCAGTATTTT. The chain uses TRBV7-2 and TRBJ2-3, with TRBD1 matching over 7 bases. The CDR3 is 16 residues long. The V gene's germline CDR1 is SGHTA and CDR2 FQGNSA. The ends lost 5 bases at V and 2 bases at J; junction bases unmatched: 10.

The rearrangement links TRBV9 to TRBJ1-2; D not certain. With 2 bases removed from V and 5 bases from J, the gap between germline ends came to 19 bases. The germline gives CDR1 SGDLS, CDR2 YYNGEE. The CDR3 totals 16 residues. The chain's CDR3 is CASSVKSAEGGYGYTF. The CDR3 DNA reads TGTGCCAGCAGCGTTAAGTCGGCGGAGGGCGGATATGGCTACACCTTC.

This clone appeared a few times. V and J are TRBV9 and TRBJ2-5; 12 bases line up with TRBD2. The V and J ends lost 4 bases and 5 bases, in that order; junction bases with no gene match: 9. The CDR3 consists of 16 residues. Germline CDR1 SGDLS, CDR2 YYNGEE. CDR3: CASSPTSGGPGETQYF. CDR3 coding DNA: TGTGCCAGCAGCCCCACTAGCGGGGGGCCTGGGGAGACCCAGTACTTC.

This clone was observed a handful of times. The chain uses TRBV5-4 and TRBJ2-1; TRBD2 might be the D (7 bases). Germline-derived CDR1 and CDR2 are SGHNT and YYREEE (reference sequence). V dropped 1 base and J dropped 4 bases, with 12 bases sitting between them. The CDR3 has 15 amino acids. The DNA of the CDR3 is TGTGCCAGCAGCTTGAGGGGGGGGAATTACAATGAGCAGTTCTTC. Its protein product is CASSLRGGNYNEQFF.

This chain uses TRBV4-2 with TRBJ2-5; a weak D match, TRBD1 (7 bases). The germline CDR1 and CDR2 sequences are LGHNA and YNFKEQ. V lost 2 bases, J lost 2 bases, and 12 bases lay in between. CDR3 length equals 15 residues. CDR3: CASSQTGDLQETQYF. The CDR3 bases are TGTGCCAGCAGCCAAACAGGGGACTTACAAGAGACCCAGTACTTC.

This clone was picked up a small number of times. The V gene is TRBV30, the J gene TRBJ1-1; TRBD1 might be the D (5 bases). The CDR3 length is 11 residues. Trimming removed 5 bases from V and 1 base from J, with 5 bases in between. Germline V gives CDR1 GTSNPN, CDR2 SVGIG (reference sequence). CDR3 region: CAWDRNTEAFF. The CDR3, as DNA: TGTGCCTGGGACAGGAACACTGAAGCTTTCTTT.

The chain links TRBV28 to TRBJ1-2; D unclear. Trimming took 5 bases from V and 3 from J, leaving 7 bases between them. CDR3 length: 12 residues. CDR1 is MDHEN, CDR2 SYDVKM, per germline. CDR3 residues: CASSPNHYGYTF. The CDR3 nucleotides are TGTGCCAGCAGTCCAAATCACTATGGCTACACCTTC.

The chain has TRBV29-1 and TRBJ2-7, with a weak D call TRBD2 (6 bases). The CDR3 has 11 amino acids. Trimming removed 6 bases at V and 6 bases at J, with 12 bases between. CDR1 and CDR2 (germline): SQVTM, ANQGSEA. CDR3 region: CSVSGTFEQYF. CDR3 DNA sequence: TGCAGCGTATCCGGGACTTTCGAGCAGTACTTC.

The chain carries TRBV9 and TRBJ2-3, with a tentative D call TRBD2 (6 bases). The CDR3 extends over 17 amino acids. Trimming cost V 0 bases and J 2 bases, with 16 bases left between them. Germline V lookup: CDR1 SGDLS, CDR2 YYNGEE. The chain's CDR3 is CASSVDAGKTLTDTQYF. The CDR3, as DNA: TGTGCCAGCAGCGTAGATGCGGGGAAAACTCTCACAGATACGCAGTATTTT.

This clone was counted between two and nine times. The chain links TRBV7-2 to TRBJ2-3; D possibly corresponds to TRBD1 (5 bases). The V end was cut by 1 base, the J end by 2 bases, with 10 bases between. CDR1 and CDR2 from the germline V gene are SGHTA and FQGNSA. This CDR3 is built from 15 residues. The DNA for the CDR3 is TGTGCCAGCAGCTTAGGGGGCAGCCCCACAGATACGCAGTATTTT. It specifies CASSLGGSPTDTQYF.

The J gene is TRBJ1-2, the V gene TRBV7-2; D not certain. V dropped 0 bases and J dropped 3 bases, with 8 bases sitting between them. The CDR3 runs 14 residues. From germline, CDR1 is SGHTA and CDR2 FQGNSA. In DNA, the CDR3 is TGTGCCAGCAGCTTAGCGGGCAGTTACTATGGCTACACCTTC. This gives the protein CASSLAGSYYGYTF.

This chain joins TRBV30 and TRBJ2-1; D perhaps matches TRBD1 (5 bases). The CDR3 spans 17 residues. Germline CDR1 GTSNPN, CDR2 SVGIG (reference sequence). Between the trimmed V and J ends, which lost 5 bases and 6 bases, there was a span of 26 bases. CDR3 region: CAWDPDRSKRGSNEQFF. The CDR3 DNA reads TGTGCCTGGGACCCTGACAGATCTAAAAGAGGTTCCAATGAGCAGTTCTTC.

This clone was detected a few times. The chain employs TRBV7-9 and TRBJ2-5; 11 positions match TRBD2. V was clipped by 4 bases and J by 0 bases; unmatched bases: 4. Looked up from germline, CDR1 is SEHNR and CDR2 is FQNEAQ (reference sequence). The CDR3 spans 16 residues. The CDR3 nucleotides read TGTGCCAGCAGCTCGAGACTAGCGGGGAACCAAGAGACCCAGTACTTC. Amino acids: CASSSRLAGNQETQYF.

CDR3 nucleotide sequence: TGTGCCAGCAGAACCGGGACTAGCGGGACTGCCCAGTTCTTC. Its translation: CASRTGTSGTAQFF. The V and J genes are TRBV25-1 and TRBJ2-1, with 13 bases aligning to TRBD2. V lost 6 bases to trimming and J lost 13 bases; unmatched junction nucleotides: 9. Per the germline V gene, CDR1 is MGHDK and CDR2 is SYGVNS. The CDR3 runs 14 residues.

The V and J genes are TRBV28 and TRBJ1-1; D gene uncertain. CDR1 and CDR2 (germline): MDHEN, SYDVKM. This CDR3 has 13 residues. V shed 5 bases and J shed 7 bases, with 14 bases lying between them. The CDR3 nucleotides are TGTGCCAGCAGTCGCCTTACATCAGGTGAAGCTTTCTTT. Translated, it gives CASSRLTSGEAFF.

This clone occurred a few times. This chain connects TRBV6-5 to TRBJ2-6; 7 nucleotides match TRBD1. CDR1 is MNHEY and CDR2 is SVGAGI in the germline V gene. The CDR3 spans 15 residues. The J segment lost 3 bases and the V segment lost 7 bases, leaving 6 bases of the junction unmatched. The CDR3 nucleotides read TGTGCCAGCACCCGCACAGGGGATGGGGCCAACGTCCTGACTTTC. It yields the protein CASTRTGDGANVLTF.

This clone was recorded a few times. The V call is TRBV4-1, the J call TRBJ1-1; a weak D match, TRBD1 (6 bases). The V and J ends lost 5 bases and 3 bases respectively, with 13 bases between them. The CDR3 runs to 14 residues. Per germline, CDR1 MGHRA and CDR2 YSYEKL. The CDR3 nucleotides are TGCGCCAGCAGCTATTACCCAGGGGACACTGAAGCTTTCTTT. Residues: CASSYYPGDTEAFF.

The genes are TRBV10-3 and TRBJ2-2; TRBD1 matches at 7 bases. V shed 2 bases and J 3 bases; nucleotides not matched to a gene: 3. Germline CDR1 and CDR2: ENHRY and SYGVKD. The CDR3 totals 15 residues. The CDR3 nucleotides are TGTGCCATCAGTGAGCGACAGGGTGACACCGGGGAGCTGTTTTTT. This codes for CAISERQGDTGELFF.